At least ten counts were recorded for the clone carrying this TCR beta chain. Arm-PCR of CDR3 regions with iRepertoire HTBI primers generated TCR beta libraries. TCRdb itself ran the multiplex PCR reads through MiXCR, one entry per CDR3 protein. The profile shows about 450,000 distinct CDR3 sequences, about a quarter of them singletons. Time point here: persistent/refractory GD, antithyroid drugs over 5 years with positive TRAb. PBMC RNA was the source of the TCR library. In Xi'an, China, an endocrinology department was the source of patients. The sample originates from a study of regulatory T cells in long-lasting Graves disease. The V segment lost 5 bases and the J segment 1 base; nucleotides outside the gene matches: 6. CDR1 and CDR2 from the germline V gene are MNHEY and SMNVEV (reference sequence). The CDR3 contains 15 residues.

The sequencing used peripheral blood mononuclear cells (PBMCs), collected when the disease was refractory, from a patient treated with antithyroid drugs. This TCR came from a female donor with Graves disease. The rearrangement uses TRBV27 and TRBJ1-1, with 8 bases that match TRBD1. The CDR3 DNA reads TGTGCCAGCAGTCCGCGGGACAGGCAGAACACTGAAGCTTTCTTT. This sequence encodes CASSPRDRQNTEAFF.